Listed below are T cell receptor beta chains from one sample, sequenced in a study of Ad26.COV2.S vaccination and SARS-CoV-2 variants. Assay: immunoSEQ multiplex PCR; the TCRdb copy retains only in-frame clones and omits some. The data show about 350,000 clones, roughly nine tenths seen once. The specimen comprised peripheral blood, sampled after recovery from COVID-19. These receptors all come from a human donor who had recovered from COVID-19. Each CDR3 is given with its conserved first and last residue. The D gene is left open where the match is weak. Clone size is shown for a subset of rows, as once, few, many or a class of expanded clone.

D gene	J gene	clone size	V gene	CDR3 DNA	CDR3 protein
NA	TRBJ1-1	NA	TRBV5-1	TGCGCCAGCAGCTTGGTTCCCGAGAACACTGAAGCTTTCTTT	CASSLVPENTEAFF
TRBD2	TRBJ2-1	NA	TRBV5-6	TGTGCCAGCAGCCCCCTGGGGACTAGCGGGGCACGGGGGTTGGTTGAGCAGTTCTTC	CASSPLGTSGARGLVEQFF
NA	TRBJ2-2	NA	TRBV19	TGTGCCAGTAGTATAGCACAGAGGGGCACCGGGGAGCTGTTTTTT	CASSIAQRGTGELFF
NA	TRBJ1-1	NA	TRBV19	TGTGCCAGTAGTATTGTCGAGAACACTGAAGCTTTCTTT	CASSIVENTEAFF
TRBD1	TRBJ1-2	NA	TRBV7-9	TGTGCCAGCAGGCCGAGGGACAGGGCCTATGGCTACACCTTC	CASRPRDRAYGYTF
NA	TRBJ2-7	NA	TRBV9	TGTGCCAGCAGCGTAGACGCCAGATACGAGCAGTACTTC	CASSVDARYEQYF
NA	TRBJ2-5	NA	TRBV5-1	TGCGCCAGCAGCTTGAATGACCAAGAGACCCAGTACTTC	CASSLNDQETQYF
NA	TRBJ2-7	NA	TRBV12-3/TRBV12-4	TGTGCCAGCAGTTTTTCAGGTTACGAGCAGTACTTC	CASSFSGYEQYF
NA	TRBJ2-5	NA	TRBV14	TGTGCCAGCAGCCAAGCGTGGGAGAAGGAGACCCAGTACTTC	CASSQAWEKETQYF
TRBD1	TRBJ2-5	NA	TRBV24-1	TGTGCCACCAGTGATTGGACAGGGGGCCAAGAGACCCAGTACTTC	CATSDWTGGQETQYF
TRBD1	TRBJ2-3	NA	TRBV10-3	TGTGCCATCAGTGACGGGACAGGGACAGGGAGGACAGATACGCAGTATTTT	CAISDGTGTGRTDTQYF
NA	TRBJ1-6	NA	TRBV5-1	TGCGCCAGCAGCTTGTCCAGTAATTCACCCCTCCACTTT	CASSLSSNSPLHF
NA	TRBJ2-2	NA	TRBV5-4	TGTGCCAGCAGCGACAGGAGATCGAACACCGGGGAGCTGTTTTTT	CASSDRRSNTGELFF
NA	TRBJ1-1	once	TRBV9	TGTGCCAGCAGCCCCGGGTCGGGGCTGAACACTGAAGCTTTCTTT	CASSPGSGLNTEAFF
NA	TRBJ2-1	NA	TRBV10-1	TGCGCCAGCAGTGGTCAGGCGAGTGAGCAGTTCTTC	CASSGQASEQFF
NA	TRBJ1-3	NA	TRBV12-3/TRBV12-4	TGTGCCAGCAGTTTGGTTGGCACCATATATTTT	CASSLVGTIYF
NA	TRBJ2-7	NA	TRBV13	TGTGCCAGCAGCTTAGCCCAGAGCTCCTACGAGCAGTACTTC	CASSLAQSSYEQYF
NA	TRBJ1-3	NA	TRBV7-2	TGTGCCAGCAGCGCGATGCCAGTCTCTGGAAACACCATATATTTT	CASSAMPVSGNTIYF
TRBD2	TRBJ2-3	NA	TRBV7-2	TGTGCCAGCAGCCCGGGGGGGGGTAGCTATCCGCAGTATTTT	CASSPGGGSYPQYF
NA	TRBJ2-1	NA	TRBV20-1	TGCAGTGCTAGAAGGAATGAGCAGTTCTTC	CSARRNEQFF
NA	TRBJ1-1	NA	TRBV27	TGTGCCAGCAGTCCTGGGACGCCGAACACTGAAGCTTTCTTT	CASSPGTPNTEAFF
NA	TRBJ1-5	NA	TRBV2	TGTGCCAGCAGTCAGACAGGACAATCAACTCAGCCCCAGCATTTT	CASSQTGQSTQPQHF
NA	TRBJ1-1	NA	TRBV19	TGTGCCAGTAGCAAGGGCATGAACACTGAAGCTTTCTTT	CASSKGMNTEAFF
TRBD1	TRBJ1-5	NA	TRBV4-1	TGCGCCAGCAGCCAAGTAACAGGGGGCCCCGGACAGCCCCAGCATTTT	CASSQVTGGPGQPQHF
NA	TRBJ2-7	NA	TRBV7-2	TGTGCCAGCAGCCTAGGAAAAAACAGAGCCTACGAGCAGTACTTC	CASSLGKNRAYEQYF
TRBD1	TRBJ1-2	NA	TRBV13	TGTGCCAGCAGCGAAACCGGGACAGCGACGCTCTATGGCTACACCTTC	CASSETGTATLYGYTF
TRBD1	TRBJ2-3	NA	TRBV2	TGTGCCAGCAGTGGACAGGGTCGGGATACGCAGTATTTT	CASSGQGRDTQYF
NA	TRBJ2-6	NA	TRBV7-9	TGTGCCAGCAGCTCCCGGTTTGGGGCGGAAGGCTCTGGGGCCAACGTCCTGACTTTC	CASSSRFGAEGSGANVLTF